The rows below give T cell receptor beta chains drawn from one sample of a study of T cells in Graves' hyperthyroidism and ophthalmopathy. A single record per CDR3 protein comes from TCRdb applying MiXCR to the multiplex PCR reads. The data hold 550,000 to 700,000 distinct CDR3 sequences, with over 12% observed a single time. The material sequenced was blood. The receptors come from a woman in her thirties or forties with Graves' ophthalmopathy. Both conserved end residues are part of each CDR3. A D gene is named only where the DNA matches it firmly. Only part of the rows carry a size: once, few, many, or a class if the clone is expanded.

TGTGCCTGGAGCAGGGAAGAGACCCAGTACTTC	CAWSREETQYF	.	many	TRBJ2-5	11	TRBV30
TGTGCCAGCAGTTACTCAGGGAAAACTGAAGCTTTCTTT	CASSYSGKTEAFF	.	many	TRBJ1-1	13	TRBV6-5
TGTGCCATCAGTGACAGCCCCCTTCAGCCCCAGCATTTT	CAISDSPLQPQHF	.	.	TRBJ1-5	13	TRBV10-3
TGTGCCAGCAGTCGTAGGGATAATTCACCCCTCCACTTT	CASSRRDNSPLHF	.	few	TRBJ1-6	13	TRBV28
TGTGCCTGGAGTACCGCCTCTGGAAACACCATATATTTT	CAWSTASGNTIYF	.	.	TRBJ1-3	13	TRBV30
TGTGCCAGCAGTATCGGGACAGGGGGCGCGGGGTACACCTTC	CASSIGTGGAGYTF	TRBD1	many	TRBJ1-2	14	TRBV2
TGTGCCACCAGTGATGCCGCTGACAGGGGGTTTTGGGAGACCCAGTACTTC	CATSDAADRGFWETQYF	TRBD1	many	TRBJ2-5	17	TRBV24-1
TGTGCCAGCTCACCAGTGTCGGTCAGGAACTATGGCTACACCTTC	CASSPVSVRNYGYTF	.	few	TRBJ1-2	15	TRBV18
TGCAGCGTTGAAGGAGGAGGGGTAGAGACCCAGTACTTC	CSVEGGGVETQYF	.	many	TRBJ2-5	13	TRBV29-1
TGTGCCAGCAGTACCGGGACGTCGAGCTCCTACGAGCAGTACTTC	CASSTGTSSSYEQYF	.	many	TRBJ2-7	15	TRBV28
TGTGCCATCAGCCCCCGGGGACTAGCGGGAGGGCCGGACGAGCAGTACTTC	CAISPRGLAGGPDEQYF	TRBD2	few	TRBJ2-7	17	TRBV10-3
TGTGCCAGCAGCAAGGTCGGCTCGGTGAACACTGAAGCTTTCTTT	CASSKVGSVNTEAFF	.	many	TRBJ1-1	15	TRBV7-9
TGTGCCACCAGCAGAGATCGGGCGGTACAGGCCGGGGAGACCCAGTACTTC	CATSRDRAVQAGETQYF	.	.	TRBJ2-5	17	TRBV15
TGTGCCACGGTGGGCTTGGAGACCCAGTACTTC	CATVGLETQYF	.	once	TRBJ2-5	11	TRBV24-1
TGTGCCAGCAGCTGGGTTCCGGACACTGAAGCTTTCTTT	CASSWVPDTEAFF	.	many	TRBJ1-1	13	TRBV11-3
TGTGCCAGCAGCCCTTCCTGGGAGGACACTGAAGCTTTCTTT	CASSPSWEDTEAFF	.	many	TRBJ1-1	14	TRBV6-2/TRBV6-3
TGTGCCAGCAGTTTCAGGGGTCAAAACATTCAGTACTTC	CASSFRGQNIQYF	.	many	TRBJ2-4	13	TRBV12-3/TRBV12-4
TGTGCCAGCAGCCAAGGAGGAGATTCACCCCTCCACTTT	CASSQGGDSPLHF	.	.	TRBJ1-6	13	TRBV3-1
TGTGCCAGCAGCCAAGAGGCTAGCGGGAGTGAAGAGCAGTACTTC	CASSQEASGSEEQYF	TRBD2	many	TRBJ2-7	15	TRBV14
TGTGCCAGCAGTGCATCGGGACAGGGGGCTGACTACACCTTC	CASSASGQGADYTF	TRBD1	.	TRBJ1-2	14	TRBV6-1
TGTGCCAGCAGTGAAGAGGGGACGTTTAGCTCCTACGAGCAGTACTTC	CASSEEGTFSSYEQYF	.	many	TRBJ2-7	16	TRBV6-1
TGTGCCAGCAGTTACGACCGACAGGGATCAGCAGAGACCCAGTACTTC	CASSYDRQGSAETQYF	TRBD1	many	TRBJ2-5	16	TRBV6-5
TGTGCCAGCACCGGCCCGGGAGGGATCAACAATGAGCAGTTCTTC	CASTGPGGINNEQFF	TRBD2	many	TRBJ2-1	15	TRBV12-3/TRBV12-4
TGTGCCAGCAGCTTCACGGACGGGACCTACGAGCAGTACTTC	CASSFTDGTYEQYF	.	many	TRBJ2-7	14	TRBV7-9
TGTGCCAGCAGTCCGGACAGAGCTCGTAATCAGCCCCAGCATTTT	CASSPDRARNQPQHF	.	.	TRBJ1-5	15	TRBV12-3/TRBV12-4
TGTGCCAGCAGCTTGGGGCCTAGCGGGTTCCAAGAGACCCAGTACTTC	CASSLGPSGFQETQYF	TRBD2	.	TRBJ2-5	16	TRBV5-6
TGTGCCCCTGGGCGGACAGAAACCAAAAACATTCAGTACTTC	CAPGRTETKNIQYF	.	.	TRBJ2-4	14	TRBV30
TGTGCCAGCAGTTCCCGGGGCGGGTACACTGAAGCTTTCTTT	CASSSRGGYTEAFF	.	many	TRBJ1-1	14	TRBV6-5
TGTGCCAGTAGTGTAGCCGGGACCCCAGCGTACGAGCAGTACTTC	CASSVAGTPAYEQYF	.	few	TRBJ2-7	15	TRBV19
TGTGCCAGCAGCCAAGATTTAGGCCGCGCCCTAATTAACTTC	CASSQDLGRALINF	.	few	TRBJ2-7	14	TRBV3-1
TGTGCCAGCAGTTTTCAACCGGATGTGCCACCCCTCCACTTT	CASSFQPDVPPLHF	.	many	TRBJ1-6	14	TRBV27
TGTGCCAGCAGCTTAGCGCCCCCAGGTATTGGTGAAGCTTTCTTT	CASSLAPPGIGEAFF	.	.	TRBJ1-1	15	TRBV7-2
TGTGCCAGCAGTCTCCCGAACTCTGGGGCCAACGTCCTGACTTTC	CASSLPNSGANVLTF	.	few	TRBJ2-6	15	TRBV28
TGTGCCAGTAGTATGGGACTAGCGGGAGTCGAGCAGTACTTC	CASSMGLAGVEQYF	TRBD2	many	TRBJ2-7	14	TRBV19
TGTGCCAGCAGCGTAGCTCTTGCCAACACCATATATTTT	CASSVALANTIYF	.	few	TRBJ1-3	13	TRBV9
TGCAGTGCTAGAGATCTCGAGAGTGGTACCGGGGAGCTGTTTTTT	CSARDLESGTGELFF	.	few	TRBJ2-2	15	TRBV20-1
TGTGCCAGCAGCGCTGAACCCTACGAGCAGTACTTC	CASSAEPYEQYF	.	many	TRBJ2-7	12	TRBV7-9